Each of the 27 T cell receptor beta chains below was sequenced from the same sample in a study of blood T cell repertoires in COVID-19 (TCRdb year 2020). Receptors were amplified or captured by the immunoSEQ multiplex PCR assay. Entries here come from immuneACCESS through TCRdb and include only in-frame sequences with V and J called. Some clones fail to appear in such tables; in the studies checked, an unresolved V gene covers under half of the shortfall, and the cause of the remainder is unknown. The sample records 180,000 or so clones, less than 90% of which are singletons. Around 4.3% of the sample belongs to the ten largest clones. The sequencing input was PBMCs or T cells enriched from blood (not recorded which). These receptors all stem from a woman aged 45-60 years who had recovered from COVID-19.

This clone was seen a handful of times. This chain joins TRBV7-3 and TRBJ1-5; D is uncertain. This CDR3 is built from 13 residues. V was shortened by 0 bases and J by 4 bases, with 4 bases between the two germline ends. Germline assignment: CDR1 SGHTA and CDR2 FQGTGA. The CDR3: CASSLTQNQPQHF. For the CDR3, the DNA is TGTGCCAGCAGCTTAACGCAGAATCAGCCCCAGCATTTT. The full variable domain, completed using reference TRBV7-3 and TRBJ1-5, is GAGVSQTPSNKVTEKGKYVELRCDPISGHTALYWYRQSLGQGPEFLIYFQGTGAADDSGLPNDRFFAVRPEGSVSTLKIQRTERGDSAVYLCASSLTQNQPQHFGDGTRLSIL.

This chain links TRBV30 with TRBJ1-1, with 7 bases that match TRBD1. J was trimmed by 4 bases and V by 0 bases; bases with no gene match: 2. The germline V gene encodes CDR1 GTSNPN and CDR2 SVGIG (reference sequence). This CDR3 contains 13 residues. CDR3 residues: CAWSVGTATEAFF. CDR3 sequence (DNA): TGTGCCTGGAGTGTAGGGACAGCCACTGAAGCTTTCTTT.

This rearrangement joins TRBV10-3 to TRBJ1-2; 8 positions agree with TRBD1. Trimming cost V 4 bases and J 5 bases; bases outside gene matches: 9. Germline-derived CDR1 and CDR2 are ENHRY and SYGVKD. CDR3 length equals 15 residues. CDR3 loop: CAISGPGTGLYGYTF. CDR3 in DNA: TGTGCCATCAGTGGCCCTGGGACAGGATTATATGGCTACACCTTC.

V gene TRBV13 combines with J gene TRBJ2-7, with a possible D match to TRBD2 (5 bases). The CDR3 extends over 16 amino acids. CDR1 is PRHDT, CDR2 FYEKMQ, per germline (reference sequence). Trimming shortened V by 5 bases and J by 6 bases, and 23 bases separated the two germline ends. DNA for the CDR3: TGTGCCAGCAGCCACTCGGCCGCTATGAGACTACTCGAGCAGTACGTC. It translates to CASSHSAAMRLLEQYV.

This chain connects TRBV6-2 or TRBV6-3 to TRBJ2-7; TRBD2 is a possible D gene (5 bases). The CDR3 consists of 13 residues. The V end lost 2 bases, the J end lost 2 bases, and 7 bases lay between the germline ends. Per the germline V gene, CDR1 is MNHEY and CDR2 is SVGEGT. CDR3 amino acids: CASSYIGTYEQYV. CDR3 DNA: TGTGCCAGCAGTTACATCGGGACCTACGAGCAGTACGTC.

This clone was seen a handful of times. This chain connects TRBV19 to TRBJ2-6; D unresolved. CDR3 size: 15 residues. CDR1 and CDR2 from the germline V gene are LNHDA and SQIVND (reference sequence). V gave up 7 bases and J gave up 1 base, with 11 bases separating them. CDR3 loop: CASTLQVSGANVLTF. The CDR3 nucleotides read TGTGCCAGTACCCTTCAGGTATCTGGGGCCAACGTCCTGACTTTC.

The chain uses TRBV6-5 and TRBJ1-6; D perhaps matches TRBD1 (5 bases). Germline CDR1 reads MNHEY; CDR2 reads SVGAGI. The CDR3 extends over 15 amino acids. V was pared by 0 bases and J by 10 bases, with 13 bases between. The CDR3 DNA reads as TGTGCCAGCAGTTACTCGTGGCAGGGAGGATCACCCCTCCACTTT. It encodes CASSYSWQGGSPLHF.

J is TRBJ2-1 and V is TRBV7-2, with 10 nucleotides matching TRBD2. Germline CDR1 SGHTA, CDR2 FQGNSA. The junction had 6 bases not matched to a gene; V was cut back by 6 bases and J by 4 bases. The CDR3 is made up of 15 amino acids. The CDR3 is CASSPGTSVYNEQFF. In nucleotides, the CDR3 is TGTGCCAGCAGTCCCGGGACTAGCGTTTACAATGAGCAGTTCTTC.

This clone is a singleton in its sample. The V gene is TRBV6-5, the J gene TRBJ1-3; D may be TRBD1 (5 bases). The CDR3 covers 14 residues. The V end lost 6 bases, the J end lost 0 bases, and 9 bases lay between the germline ends. Looked up from germline, CDR1 is MNHEY and CDR2 is SVGAGI. DNA for the CDR3: TGTGCCAGCAGCTTAGACAGCTCTGGAAACACCATATATTTT. Translated: CASSLDSSGNTIYF.

The gene calls are TRBV30 and TRBJ1-5, with D uncertain. CDR1 is GTSNPN, CDR2 SVGIG, per germline (reference sequence). Trimming removed 1 base from V and 3 bases from J, with 7 bases in between. The CDR3 sequence is 13 residues long. CDR3 amino acids: CAWSDGVNQPQHF. CDR3 DNA: TGTGCCTGGAGTGACGGGGTCAATCAGCCCCAGCATTTT.

The chain carries TRBV19 and TRBJ1-4; possible D gene TRBD1, 6 bases. CDR3 length: 14 residues. Germline CDR1 and CDR2: LNHDA and SQIVND (reference sequence). Trimming shortened V by 6 bases and J by 7 bases, and 15 bases separated the two germline ends. CDR3 in DNA: TGTGCCAGTAGACTAGGGGGATCGTTTGAAAAACTGTTTTTT. The encoded protein is CASRLGGSFEKLFF.

DNA of the CDR3: TGTGCCAGCAGCGCGAGCCTAGGAAACACCATATATTTT. This translates into CASSASLGNTIYF. The chain recombines TRBV11-2 with TRBJ1-3; no clear D gene. The CDR3 spans 13 residues. V gave up 5 bases and J gave up 4 bases, with 9 bases separating them. Germline V gene lookup returns CDR1 SGHAT and CDR2 FQNNGV.

The genes are TRBV28 and TRBJ1-2; D gene unclear. Between the trimmed V and J ends, which lost 8 bases and 4 bases, there was a span of 11 bases. The CDR3 runs 12 residues. Looked up from germline, CDR1 is MDHEN and CDR2 is SYDVKM. CDR3 nucleotide sequence: TGTGCCAGCGGCGGTTATTCCTATGGCTACACCTTC. Protein: CASGGYSYGYTF.

A few counts support this clone. The J gene is TRBJ2-3, the V gene TRBV2; D gene unclear. Deletions cut 5 bases from V and 5 bases from J, with 8 bases between. The CDR3 sequence is 12 residues long. The germline V gene encodes CDR1 SNHLY and CDR2 FYNNEI. Written as DNA, the CDR3 is TGTGCCAGCAGTCAAATTTTAGATACGCAGTATTTT. Its protein is CASSQILDTQYF.

The V and J genes are TRBV27 and TRBJ2-6; TRBD2 is a possible D gene (5 bases). The CDR3 totals 15 residues. Germline values: CDR1 MNHEY, CDR2 SMNVEV (reference sequence). The ends were cut back, 3 bases at V and 0 bases at J, with 6 bases in the middle. The CDR3 loop reads CASSFGGSGANVLTF. For the CDR3, the DNA is TGTGCCAGCAGTTTCGGAGGCTCTGGGGCCAACGTCCTGACTTTC.

The chain's CDR3 is CASSGLTGHGYTF. As DNA, the CDR3 is TGTGCCAGCAGCGGATTGACAGGGCATGGCTACACCTTC. V usage is TRBV7-8 and J usage is TRBJ1-2, with TRBD1 matching 7 bases. V lost 5 bases to trimming and J lost 6 bases; unmatched junction nucleotides: 6. The CDR3 is 13 amino acids. CDR1 and CDR2 from the germline V gene are SGHVS and FQNEAQ.

This clone was picked up one time. V and J are TRBV4-1 and TRBJ1-1, with D hard to call. The CDR3 is made up of 14 amino acids. CDR1 is MGHRA, CDR2 YSYEKL, per germline. The germline V and J ends were trimmed by 3 bases and 0 bases, with 8 bases remaining between them. The CDR3 DNA reads TGCGCCAGCAGCCATCAGATCATGAACACTGAAGCTTTCTTT. This sequence encodes CASSHQIMNTEAFF.

This clone was observed a single time. This chain connects TRBV6-5 to TRBJ2-5, with D perhaps matching TRBD2 (5 bases). This CDR3 has 15 residues. The germline gives CDR1 MNHEY, CDR2 SVGAGI. V dropped 7 bases and J dropped 1 base, with 16 bases sitting between them. CDR3 nucleotides: TGTGCCAGCATACGAAATCGGGGTTTCCAAGAGACCCAGTACTTC. Encoded protein: CASIRNRGFQETQYF.

The CDR3 bases are TGTGCCAGCACCCCCCGGGGGGCGGGAGAGCAGTTCTTC. Translating it yields CASTPRGAGEQFF. This rearrangement joins TRBV2 to TRBJ2-1, with a weak D call TRBD2 (7 bases). V gave up 7 bases and J gave up 10 bases, with 17 bases separating them. There are 13 residues in the CDR3. Germline CDR1 is SNHLY and CDR2 is FYNNEI.

A few counts support this clone. The chain has TRBV9 and TRBJ1-3; 7 nucleotides agree with TRBD1. The CDR3 contains 14 residues. Germline V gene sequence: CDR1 SGDLS, CDR2 YYNGEE. The ends lost 1 base at V and 2 bases at J; junction bases unmatched: 0. For the CDR3, the DNA is TGTGCCAGCAGCGTACAGGGGGCTGGAAACACCATATATTTT. Amino acids: CASSVQGAGNTIYF.

The CDR3 sequence is CASSQDLAPPYGYTF. The CDR3 DNA reads as TGTGCCAGCAGCCAAGATTTGGCCCCCCCTTATGGCTACACCTTC. The chain joins TRBV3-1 (or the pseudogene TRBV3-2) to TRBJ1-2; D remains ambiguous. Germline lookup yields CDR1 LGHDT and CDR2 YNNKEL (reference sequence). V lost 0 bases and J 5 bases, leaving 13 bases between the germline ends. CDR3 size: 15 residues.

The V gene is TRBV15, the J gene TRBJ2-3; 10 positions agree with TRBD1. Per the germline V gene, CDR1 is LNHNV and CDR2 is YYDKDF (reference sequence). The CDR3 runs 16 residues. V shed 0 bases and J 4 bases; nucleotides not matched to a gene: 4. The DNA of the CDR3 is TGTGCCACCAGCAGAGATAGGGGGACAGGGGCAGATACGCAGTATTTT. It is translated as CATSRDRGTGADTQYF.

The chain links TRBV7-9 to TRBJ1-1; D is ambiguous. There are 14 residues in the CDR3. V lost 1 base, J lost 4 bases, and 10 bases lay in between. Per the germline V gene, CDR1 is SEHNR and CDR2 is FQNEAQ (reference sequence). The CDR3 is CASSLDGLGTEAFF. CDR3 nucleotide sequence: TGTGCCAGCAGCTTAGATGGGCTGGGCACTGAAGCTTTCTTT.

V and J are TRBV12-3 or TRBV12-4 and TRBJ1-1, with 7 nucleotides matching TRBD1. The CDR3 spans 13 residues. V lost 6 bases and J lost 1; bases outside the gene matches: 2. The CDR3 loop is CASRGTENTEAFF. CDR3 nucleotide sequence: TGTGCCAGCAGGGGGACAGAGAACACTGAAGCTTTCTTT.

V and J are TRBV21-1 and TRBJ1-3; TRBD1, as called in the table, went unchecked against the DNA. TRBV21-1 is a documented pseudogene. This CDR3 has 12 amino acids. DNA for the CDR3: TGTGCCAGCAGCATCCCACAGGGTCCCATATATTTT. This encodes CASSIPQGPIYF.

This clone was recorded a few times. The V call is TRBV14, the J call TRBJ1-6; no reliable D call. The germline V and J ends were trimmed by 6 bases and 8 bases, with 14 bases remaining between them. The CDR3 sequence is 14 residues long. CDR1 SGHDN and CDR2 FVKESK come from the germline V gene. As DNA, the CDR3 is TGTGCCAGCAGTCTTCAGGATATCTATTCACCCCTCCACTTT. It specifies CASSLQDIYSPLHF.

The CDR3 nucleotides are TGTGCCAGTATATCCGGGGGGGGCAATGAGCAGTTCTTC. Its translation: CASISGGGNEQFF. The chain joins TRBV19 to TRBJ2-1, with TRBD2 identical over 8 bases. Trimming at V came to 7 bases and at J to 6 bases, leaving 5 bases not matched to a gene. The CDR3 covers 13 residues. Germline-derived CDR1 and CDR2 are LNHDA and SQIVND (reference sequence).